This T cell receptor (beta chain) was captured by sequencing in a study of OX40 agonist ivuxolimab in advanced cancers. A remark on this clone: The antigen is not known.

Produced via immunoSEQ multiplex PCR; TCRdb's table is partial and in-frame only. The table shows 70,000 or so clones, with over 65% occurring only once. Whole-study findings and limits: Researchers did not determine the expanded peripheral T cells' antigen specificity.

The CDR3 totals 13 residues. Germline-derived CDR1 and CDR2 are LGHNA and YNFKEQ. Trimming took off 4 bases at V and 1 base at J, with 7 bases between the two ends. No patient had autoimmune disease or received systemic immunosuppression. With baseline, cycle 4 day 1, and cycle 7 day 1 as timepoints, blood was sampled. The chain couples TRBV4-2 to TRBJ1-1, with D unclear. This clonotype originated in an adult with an advanced solid tumor such as melanoma, head and neck, liver or kidney cancer. Here the sequenced sample was CD4+ or CD8+ T cells sorted from blood, taken in a trial of the OX40 agonist ivuxolimab. For the CDR3, the DNA is TGTGCCAGCAGCCTCCTCGGGAACACTGAAGCTTTCTTT. This translates into CASSLLGNTEAFF.